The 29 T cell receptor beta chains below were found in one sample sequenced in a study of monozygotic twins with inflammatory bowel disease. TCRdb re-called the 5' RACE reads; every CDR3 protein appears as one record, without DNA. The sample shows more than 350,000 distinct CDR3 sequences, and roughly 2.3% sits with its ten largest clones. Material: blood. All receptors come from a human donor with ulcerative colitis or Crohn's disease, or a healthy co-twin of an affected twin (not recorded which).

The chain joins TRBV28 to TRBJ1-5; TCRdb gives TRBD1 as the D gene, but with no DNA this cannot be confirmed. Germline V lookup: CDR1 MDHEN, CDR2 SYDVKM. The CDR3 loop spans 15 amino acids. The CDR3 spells CASSLPLVGGQPQHF.

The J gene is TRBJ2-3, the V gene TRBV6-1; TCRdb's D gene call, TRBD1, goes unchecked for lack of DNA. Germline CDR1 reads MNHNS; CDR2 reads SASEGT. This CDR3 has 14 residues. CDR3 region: CASRFRVLTDTQYF.

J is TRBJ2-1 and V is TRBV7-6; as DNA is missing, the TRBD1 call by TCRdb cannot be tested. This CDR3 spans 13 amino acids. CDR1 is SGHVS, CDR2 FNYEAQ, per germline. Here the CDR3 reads CASSFGGVNEQFF.

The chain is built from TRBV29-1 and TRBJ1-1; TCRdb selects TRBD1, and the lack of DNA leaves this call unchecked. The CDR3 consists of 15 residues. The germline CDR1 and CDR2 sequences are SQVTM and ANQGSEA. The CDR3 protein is CSVGSAGGWGTEAFF. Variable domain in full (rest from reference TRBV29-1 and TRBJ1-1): SAVISQKPSRDICQRGTSLTIQCQVDSQVTMMFWYRQQPGQSLTLIATANQGSEATYESGFVIDKFPISRPNLTFSTLTVSNMSPEDSSIYLCSVGSAGGWGTEAFFGQGTRLTVV.

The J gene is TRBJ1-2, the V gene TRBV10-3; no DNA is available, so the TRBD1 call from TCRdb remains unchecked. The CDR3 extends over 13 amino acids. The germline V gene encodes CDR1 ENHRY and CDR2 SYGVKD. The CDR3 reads CAITPAADYGYTF.

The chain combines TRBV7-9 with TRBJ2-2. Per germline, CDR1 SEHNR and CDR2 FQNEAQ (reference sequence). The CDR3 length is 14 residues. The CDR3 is CASSHSILTGELFF.

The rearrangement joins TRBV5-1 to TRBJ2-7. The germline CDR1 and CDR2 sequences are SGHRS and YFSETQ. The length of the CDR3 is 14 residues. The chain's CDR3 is CASSLDSDTYEQYF.

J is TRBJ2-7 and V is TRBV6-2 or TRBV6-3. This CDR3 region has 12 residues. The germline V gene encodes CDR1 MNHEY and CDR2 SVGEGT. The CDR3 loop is CASSYSGFEANF.

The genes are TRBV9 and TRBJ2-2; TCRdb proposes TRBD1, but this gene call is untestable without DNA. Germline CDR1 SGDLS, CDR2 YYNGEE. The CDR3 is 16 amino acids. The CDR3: CASSLGGGGSTGELFF.

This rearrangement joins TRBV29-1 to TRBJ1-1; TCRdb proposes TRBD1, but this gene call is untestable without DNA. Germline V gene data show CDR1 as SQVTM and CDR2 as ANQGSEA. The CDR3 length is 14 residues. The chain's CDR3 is CSVFPGQMNTEAFF.

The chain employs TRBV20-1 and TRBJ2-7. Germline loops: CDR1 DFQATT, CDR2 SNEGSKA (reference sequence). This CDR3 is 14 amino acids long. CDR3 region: CSATQTSGSYEQYF.

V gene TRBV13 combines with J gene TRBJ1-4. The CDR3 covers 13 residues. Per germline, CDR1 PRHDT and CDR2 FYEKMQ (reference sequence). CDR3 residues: CASSLDGQEKLFF. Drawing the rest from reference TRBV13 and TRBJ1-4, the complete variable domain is AAGVIQSPRHLIKEKRETATLKCYPIPRHDTVYWYQQGPGQDPQFLISFYEKMQSDKGSIPDRFSAQQFSDYHSELNMSSLELGDSALYFCASSLDGQEKLFFGSGTQLSVL.

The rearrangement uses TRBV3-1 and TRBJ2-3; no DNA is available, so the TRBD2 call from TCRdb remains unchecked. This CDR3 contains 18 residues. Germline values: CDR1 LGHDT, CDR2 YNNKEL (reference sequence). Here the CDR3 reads CASRSARGQRERTDTQYF.

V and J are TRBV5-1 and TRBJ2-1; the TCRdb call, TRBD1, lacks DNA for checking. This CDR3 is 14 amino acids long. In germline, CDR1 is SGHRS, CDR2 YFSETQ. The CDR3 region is CASAPEGSYNEQFF.

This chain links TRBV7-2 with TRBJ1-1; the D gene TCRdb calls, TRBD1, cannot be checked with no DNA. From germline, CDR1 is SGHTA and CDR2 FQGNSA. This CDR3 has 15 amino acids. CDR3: CASSSRTAVNTEAFF.

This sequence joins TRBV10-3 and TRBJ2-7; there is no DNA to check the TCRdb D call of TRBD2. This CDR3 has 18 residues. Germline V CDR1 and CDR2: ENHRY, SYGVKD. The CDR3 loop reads CAISHPGLAGGKRDEQYF.

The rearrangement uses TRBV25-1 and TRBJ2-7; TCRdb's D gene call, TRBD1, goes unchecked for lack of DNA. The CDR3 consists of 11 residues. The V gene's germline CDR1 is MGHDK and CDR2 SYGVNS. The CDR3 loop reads CASSQGFEQYF.

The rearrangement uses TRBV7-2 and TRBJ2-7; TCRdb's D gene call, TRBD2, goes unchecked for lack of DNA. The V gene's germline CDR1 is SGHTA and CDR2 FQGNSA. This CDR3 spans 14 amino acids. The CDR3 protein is CASSEGLAVYEQYF.

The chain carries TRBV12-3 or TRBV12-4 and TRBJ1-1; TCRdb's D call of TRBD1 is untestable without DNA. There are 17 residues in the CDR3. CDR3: CASSPPQLGRLSTEAFF.

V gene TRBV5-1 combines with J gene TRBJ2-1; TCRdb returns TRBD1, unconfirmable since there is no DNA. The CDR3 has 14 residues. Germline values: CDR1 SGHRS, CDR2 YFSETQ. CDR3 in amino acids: CASSVGGGYNEQFF.

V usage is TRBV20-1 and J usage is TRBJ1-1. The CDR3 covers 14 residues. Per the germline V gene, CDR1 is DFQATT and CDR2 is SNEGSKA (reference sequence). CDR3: CSASRGRAVTEAFF.

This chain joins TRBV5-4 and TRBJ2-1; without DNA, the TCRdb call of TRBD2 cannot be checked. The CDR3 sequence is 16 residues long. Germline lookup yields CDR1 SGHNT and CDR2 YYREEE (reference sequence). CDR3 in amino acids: CASTKSRGGSYNEQFF.

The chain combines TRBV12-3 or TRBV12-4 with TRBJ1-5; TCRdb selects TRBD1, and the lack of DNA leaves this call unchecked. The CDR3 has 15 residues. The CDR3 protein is CASSFRATGNQPQHF.

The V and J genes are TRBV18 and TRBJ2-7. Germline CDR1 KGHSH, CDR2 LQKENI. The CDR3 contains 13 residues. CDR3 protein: CASSPDLSYEQYF.

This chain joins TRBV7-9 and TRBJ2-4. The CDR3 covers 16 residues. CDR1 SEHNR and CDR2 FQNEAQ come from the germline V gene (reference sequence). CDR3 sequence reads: CASSFRASGAKNIQYF.

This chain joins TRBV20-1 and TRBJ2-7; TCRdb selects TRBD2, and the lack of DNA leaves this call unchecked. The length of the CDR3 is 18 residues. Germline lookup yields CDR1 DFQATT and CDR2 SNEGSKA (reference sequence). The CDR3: CSAHPGTSGRAGTYEQYF.

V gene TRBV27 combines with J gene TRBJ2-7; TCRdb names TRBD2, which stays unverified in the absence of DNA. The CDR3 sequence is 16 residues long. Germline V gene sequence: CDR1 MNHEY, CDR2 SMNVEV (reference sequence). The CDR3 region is CASSPLAGGPEYEQYF.

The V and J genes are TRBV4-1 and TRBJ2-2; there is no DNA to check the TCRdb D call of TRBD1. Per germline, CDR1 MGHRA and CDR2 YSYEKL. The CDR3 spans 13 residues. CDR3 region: CASSQAGGRELFF.

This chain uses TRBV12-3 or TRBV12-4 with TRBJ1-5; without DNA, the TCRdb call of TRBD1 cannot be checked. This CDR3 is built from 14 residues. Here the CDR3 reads CASSSDRDWQPQHF.